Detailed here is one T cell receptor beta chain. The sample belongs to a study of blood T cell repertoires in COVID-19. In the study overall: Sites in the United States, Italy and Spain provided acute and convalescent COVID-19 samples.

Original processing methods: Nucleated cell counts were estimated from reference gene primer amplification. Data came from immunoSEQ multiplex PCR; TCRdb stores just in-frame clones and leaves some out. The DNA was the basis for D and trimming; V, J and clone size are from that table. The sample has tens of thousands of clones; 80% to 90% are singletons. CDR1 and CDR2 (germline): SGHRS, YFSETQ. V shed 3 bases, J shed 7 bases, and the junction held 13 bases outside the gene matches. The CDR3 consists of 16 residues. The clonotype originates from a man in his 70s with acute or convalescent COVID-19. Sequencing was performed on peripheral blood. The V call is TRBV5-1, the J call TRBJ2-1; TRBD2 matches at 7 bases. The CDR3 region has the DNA TGCGCCAGCAGCTCATACAACAGCGGGACGGAGAATGAGCAGTTCTTC. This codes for CASSSYNSGTENEQFF.